Listed below are T cell receptor beta chains from one sample, sequenced in a study of T cells in Graves' hyperthyroidism and ophthalmopathy. TCRdb ran MiXCR on the multiplex PCR reads and lists one entry per CDR3 protein. The table has a few hundred thousand distinct CDR3 sequences, roughly 15% seen once. Specimen: blood. These receptors were obtained from a woman younger than 45 with Graves' ophthalmopathy. Each CDR3 is given with its conserved first and last residue. Fields, in order: D gene, J gene, V gene, clone size, CDR3 protein, CDR3 DNA. The D gene is left open where the match is weak. Some rows mark clone size as missing; the rest say once, few, many or name a class of expanded clone.

TRBD1,TRBJ2-1,TRBV25-1,few,CASTTSGTGGNEQFF,TGTGCCAGCACTACATCCGGGACAGGGGGCAATGAGCAGTTCTTC
TRBD1,TRBJ1-5,TRBV27,few,CASSKGRGQGMFQPQHF,TGTGCCAGCAGTAAGGGCCGCGGACAGGGGATGTTCCAGCCCCAGCATTTT
NA,TRBJ2-7,TRBV6-6,many,CASSYSKFRTDGYEQYF,TGTGCCAGCAGTTACTCGAAATTCCGGACAGATGGCTACGAGCAGTACTTC
NA,TRBJ1-2,TRBV6-1,many,CASSEDSPYGYTF,TGTGCCAGCAGTGAGGACAGCCCCTATGGCTACACCTTC
TRBD2,TRBJ2-5,TRBV3-1,many,CASSPSGGGTETQYF,TGTGCCAGCAGCCCCTCAGGCGGGGGGACCGAGACCCAGTACTTC
NA,TRBJ1-3,TRBV3-1,many,CASSPVASSGNTIYF,TGTGCCAGCAGCCCGGTTGCGTCCTCTGGAAACACCATATATTTT
NA,TRBJ2-5,TRBV7-7,NA,CASSPEGYQETQYF,TGTGCTAGCAGCCCAGAGGGGTACCAAGAGACCCAGTACTTC
NA,TRBJ1-1,TRBV11-1,many,CASSFGGEYTEAFF,TGTGCCAGCAGCTTTGGAGGGGAGTACACTGAAGCTTTCTTT
TRBD1,TRBJ1-1,TRBV11-3,NA,CASSRDRAKAFF,TGTGCCAGCAGCAGAGACAGGGCTAAGGCTTTCTTT
TRBD1,TRBJ1-5,TRBV7-8,many,CASSTTGTGDQPQHF,TGTGCCAGCAGCACCACCGGGACAGGAGATCAGCCCCAGCATTTT
NA,TRBJ2-1,TRBV27,many,CATHQGRYNEQFF,TGTGCCACCCATCAGGGCAGATACAATGAGCAGTTCTTC
NA,TRBJ1-4,TRBV28,many,CASSLFGGSDEKLFF,TGTGCCAGCAGTTTATTCGGGGGGAGTGATGAAAAACTGTTTTTT
NA,TRBJ1-2,TRBV30,many,CAWSVPGKESYGYTF,TGTGCCTGGAGTGTACCCGGGAAAGAGAGCTATGGCTACACCTTC
NA,TRBJ2-1,TRBV20-1,many,CSARDSGAHNEQFF,TGCAGTGCTAGGGACTCCGGGGCTCACAATGAGCAGTTCTTC
NA,TRBJ2-3,TRBV11-2,NA,CASSLWTSDTQYF,TGTGCCAGCAGCTTATGGACCTCAGATACGCAGTATTTT
TRBD1,TRBJ2-5,TRBV29-1,NA,CSVLYRGETQYF,TGCAGCGTTTTGTACAGGGGGGAGACCCAGTACTTC